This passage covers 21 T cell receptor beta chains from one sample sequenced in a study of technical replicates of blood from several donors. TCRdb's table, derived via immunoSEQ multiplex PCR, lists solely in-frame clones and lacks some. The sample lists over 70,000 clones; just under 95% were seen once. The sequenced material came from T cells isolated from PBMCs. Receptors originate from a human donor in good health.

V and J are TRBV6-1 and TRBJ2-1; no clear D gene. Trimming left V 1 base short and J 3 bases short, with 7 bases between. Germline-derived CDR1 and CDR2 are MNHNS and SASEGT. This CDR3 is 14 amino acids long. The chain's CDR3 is CASSEVYNYNEQFF. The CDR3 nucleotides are TGTGCCAGCAGTGAAGTCTATAACTACAATGAGCAGTTCTTC.

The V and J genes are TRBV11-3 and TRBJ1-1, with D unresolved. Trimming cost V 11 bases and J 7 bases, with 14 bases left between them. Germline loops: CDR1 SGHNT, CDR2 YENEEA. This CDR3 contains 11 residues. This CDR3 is CARDWRLEAFF. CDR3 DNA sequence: TGTGCCCGTGATTGGCGGCTTGAAGCTTTCTTT.

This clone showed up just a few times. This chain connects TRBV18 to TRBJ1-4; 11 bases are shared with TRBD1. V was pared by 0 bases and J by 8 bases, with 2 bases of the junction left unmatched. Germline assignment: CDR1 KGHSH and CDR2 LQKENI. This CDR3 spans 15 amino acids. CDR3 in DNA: TGTGCCAGCTCACCACCGGGACAGGGGGAGGAAAAACTGTTTTTT. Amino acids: CASSPPGQGEEKLFF.

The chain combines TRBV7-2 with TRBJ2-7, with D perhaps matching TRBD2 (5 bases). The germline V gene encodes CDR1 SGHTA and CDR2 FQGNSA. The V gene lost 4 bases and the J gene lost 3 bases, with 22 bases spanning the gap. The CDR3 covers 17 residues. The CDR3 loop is CASSYNPQSGSSYEQYF. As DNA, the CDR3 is TGTGCCAGCAGCTATAACCCACAGTCGGGATCTAGCTACGAGCAGTACTTC.

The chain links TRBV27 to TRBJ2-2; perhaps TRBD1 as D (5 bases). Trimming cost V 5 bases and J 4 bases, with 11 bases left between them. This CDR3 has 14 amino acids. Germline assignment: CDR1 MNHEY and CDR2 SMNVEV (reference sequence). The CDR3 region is CASSRQLFTGELFF. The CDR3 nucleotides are TGTGCCAGCAGTAGACAGCTATTCACCGGGGAGCTGTTTTTT.

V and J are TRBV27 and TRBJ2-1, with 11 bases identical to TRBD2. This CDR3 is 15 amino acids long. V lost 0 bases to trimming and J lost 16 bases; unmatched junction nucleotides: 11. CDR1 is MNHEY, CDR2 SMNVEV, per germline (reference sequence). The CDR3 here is CASSLSLFSGRGAFF. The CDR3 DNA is TGTGCCAGCAGTTTATCTCTTTTTAGCGGGAGGGGGGCCTTCTTC.

In DNA, the CDR3 is TGTGCCAGCAGCTTGACAGGGAGGAACACTGAAGCTTTCTTT. Protein sequence: CASSLTGRNTEAFF. The chain joins TRBV7-9 to TRBJ1-1; 7 bases are shared with TRBD1. The CDR3 is 14 residues long. The V gene end was trimmed by 3 bases and the J gene end by 1 base; junction bases not matched to a gene: 2. Germline assignment: CDR1 SEHNR and CDR2 FQNEAQ (reference sequence).

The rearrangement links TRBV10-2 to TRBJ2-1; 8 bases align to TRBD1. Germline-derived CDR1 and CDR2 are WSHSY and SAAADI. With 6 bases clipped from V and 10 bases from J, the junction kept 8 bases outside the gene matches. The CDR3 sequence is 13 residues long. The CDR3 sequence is CASSVDRAREQFF. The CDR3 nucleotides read TGCGCCAGCAGCGTGGACAGGGCCCGAGAGCAGTTCTTC.

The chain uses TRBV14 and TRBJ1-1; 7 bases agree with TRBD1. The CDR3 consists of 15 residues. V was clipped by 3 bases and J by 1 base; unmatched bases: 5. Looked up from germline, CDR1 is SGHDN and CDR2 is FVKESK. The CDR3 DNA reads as TGTGCCAGCAGCCATGGACAGGTTAAGAACACTGAAGCTTTCTTT. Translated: CASSHGQVKNTEAFF.

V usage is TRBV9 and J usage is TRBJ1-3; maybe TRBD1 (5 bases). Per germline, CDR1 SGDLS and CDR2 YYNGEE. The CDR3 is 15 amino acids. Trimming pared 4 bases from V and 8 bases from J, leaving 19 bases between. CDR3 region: CASSPRGGNLDTIYF. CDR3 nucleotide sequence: TGTGCCAGCAGCCCGAGGGGAGGGAATCTGGACACCATATATTTT.

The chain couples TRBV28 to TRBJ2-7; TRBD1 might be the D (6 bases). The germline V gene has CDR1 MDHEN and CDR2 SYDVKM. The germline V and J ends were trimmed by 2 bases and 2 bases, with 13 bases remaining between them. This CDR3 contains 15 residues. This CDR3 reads CASSLMPTGPYEQYF. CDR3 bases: TGTGCCAGCAGTTTAATGCCGACAGGTCCCTACGAGCAGTACTTC.

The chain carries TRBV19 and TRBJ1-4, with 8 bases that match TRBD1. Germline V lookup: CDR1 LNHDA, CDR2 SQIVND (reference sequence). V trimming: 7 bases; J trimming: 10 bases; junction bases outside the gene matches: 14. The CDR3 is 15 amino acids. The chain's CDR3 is CASTLTDREFGKLFF. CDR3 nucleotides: TGTGCCAGTACCCTGACGGACAGGGAATTTGGAAAACTGTTTTTT. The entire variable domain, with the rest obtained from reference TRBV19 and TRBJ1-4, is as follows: DGGITQSPKYLFRKEGQNVTLSCEQNLNHDAMYWYRQDPGQGLRLIYYSQIVNDFQKGDIAEGYSVSREKKESFPLTVTSAQKNPTAFYLCASTLTDREFGKLFFGSGTQLSVL.

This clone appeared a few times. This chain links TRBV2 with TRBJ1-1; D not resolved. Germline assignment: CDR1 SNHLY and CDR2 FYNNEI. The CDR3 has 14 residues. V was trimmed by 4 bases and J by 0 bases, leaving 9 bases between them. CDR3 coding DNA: TGTGCCAGCAGTGCCTCACAGCTGAACACTGAAGCTTTCTTT. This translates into CASSASQLNTEAFF.

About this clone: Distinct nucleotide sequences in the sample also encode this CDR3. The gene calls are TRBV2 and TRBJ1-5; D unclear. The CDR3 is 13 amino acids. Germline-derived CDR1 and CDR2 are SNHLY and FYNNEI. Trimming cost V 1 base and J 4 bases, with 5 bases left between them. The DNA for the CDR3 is TGTGCCAGCAGTGAAGGCGGTAATCAGCCCCAGCATTTT. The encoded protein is CASSEGGNQPQHF.

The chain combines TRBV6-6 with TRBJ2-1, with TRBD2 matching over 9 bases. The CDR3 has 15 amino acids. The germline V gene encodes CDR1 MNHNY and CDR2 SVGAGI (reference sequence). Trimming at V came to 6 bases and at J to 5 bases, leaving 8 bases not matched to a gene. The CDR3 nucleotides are TGTGCCAGCAGCTATCGACTAGCGGAAAACAATGAGCAGTTCTTC. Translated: CASSYRLAENNEQFF.

CDR3 coding DNA: TGTGCCAGCAGCTTAGGGAGCCGAGAACTATACGAGCAGTACTTC. Its translation is CASSLGSRELYEQYF. The rearrangement links TRBV7-9 to TRBJ2-7, with no clear D. In germline, CDR1 is SEHNR, CDR2 FQNEAQ (reference sequence). V was trimmed by 1 base and J by 4 bases, leaving 14 bases between them. This CDR3 has 15 amino acids.

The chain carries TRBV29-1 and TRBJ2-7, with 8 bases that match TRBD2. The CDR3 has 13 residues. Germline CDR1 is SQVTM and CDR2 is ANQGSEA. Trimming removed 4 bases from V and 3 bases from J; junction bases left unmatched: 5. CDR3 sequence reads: CSVVPGTSYEQYF. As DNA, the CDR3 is TGCAGCGTTGTCCCCGGGACTAGCTACGAGCAGTACTTC.

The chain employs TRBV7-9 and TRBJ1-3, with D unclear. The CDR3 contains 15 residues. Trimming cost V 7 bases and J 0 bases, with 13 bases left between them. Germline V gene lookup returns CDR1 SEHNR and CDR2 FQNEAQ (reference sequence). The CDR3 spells CASNEAVGSGNTIYF. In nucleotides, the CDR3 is TGTGCCAGCAACGAGGCGGTCGGCTCTGGAAACACCATATATTTT.

The CDR3 sequence is CASSLRREYNEQFF. The CDR3 region has the DNA TGTGCCAGCAGTTTGAGGCGGGAATACAATGAGCAGTTCTTC. This chain connects TRBV28 to TRBJ2-1; D possibly corresponds to TRBD2 (6 bases). From germline, CDR1 is MDHEN and CDR2 SYDVKM. Trimming left V 3 bases short and J 4 bases short, with 10 bases between. The CDR3 covers 14 residues.

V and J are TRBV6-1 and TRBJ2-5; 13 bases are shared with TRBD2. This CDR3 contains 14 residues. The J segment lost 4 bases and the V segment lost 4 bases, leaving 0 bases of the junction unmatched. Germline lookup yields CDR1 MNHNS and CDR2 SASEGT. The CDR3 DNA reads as TGTGCCAGCAGTGGGACTAGCGGGAGAGAGACCCAGTACTTC. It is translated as CASSGTSGRETQYF.

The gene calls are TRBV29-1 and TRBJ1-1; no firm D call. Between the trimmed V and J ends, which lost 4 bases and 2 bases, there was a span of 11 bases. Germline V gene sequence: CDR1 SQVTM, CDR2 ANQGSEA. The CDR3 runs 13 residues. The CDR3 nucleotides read TGCAGCGTTGCGTTTCGACTAAACACTGAAGCTTTCTTT. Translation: CSVAFRLNTEAFF.